Following are 30 T cell receptor beta chains from one sample sequenced in a study of blood T cell repertoires in COVID-19. TCRdb keeps only in-frame clones here, not all; method: immunoSEQ multiplex PCR. The data hold 150,000 to 200,000 clones, with 70% to 90% observed a single time. Material for sequencing was peripheral blood. These receptors were taken from a human donor with active or convalescent COVID-19. The donor label of this sample is uncertain.

Written as DNA, the CDR3 is TGTGCCAGCAGTGAAGAAGGGGGGGTGTCAGGATTGTTTTTT. This codes for CASSEEGGVSGLFF. The chain recombines TRBV6-1 with TRBJ1-4, with D possibly matching TRBD1 (6 bases). V was shortened by 1 base and J by 15 bases, with 18 bases between the two germline ends. Germline values: CDR1 MNHNS, CDR2 SASEGT. The CDR3 sequence is 14 residues long.

The chain recombines TRBV5-4 with TRBJ2-2, with D perhaps matching TRBD1 (7 bases). Germline CDR1 reads SGHNT; CDR2 reads YYREEE (reference sequence). The germline V and J ends were trimmed by 0 bases and 5 bases, with 14 bases remaining between them. The CDR3 loop spans 16 amino acids. In DNA, the CDR3 is TGTGCCAGCAGCTTGGCGGCAGGGGGAGGAACCGGGGAGCTGTTTTTT. Amino acids: CASSLAAGGGTGELFF.

V and J are TRBV20-1 and TRBJ2-7; no clear D. The CDR3 loop spans 11 amino acids. Per the germline V gene, CDR1 is DFQATT and CDR2 is SNEGSKA (reference sequence). Trimming stripped 2 bases from V and 3 bases from J, with 5 bases between. CDR3 sequence (DNA): TGCAGTGCTAGACAGGACTACGAGCAGTACTTC. Translating gives CSARQDYEQYF.

The DNA of the CDR3 is TGTGCCAGCAGTCTGTCGACCGGGACAGTAAACATTCAGTACTTC. Translating it yields CASSLSTGTVNIQYF. The chain joins TRBV28 to TRBJ2-4, with 7 positions matching TRBD1. Unmatched junction bases numbered 10, after V lost 5 bases and J lost 6 bases. Germline V CDR1 and CDR2: MDHEN, SYDVKM. This CDR3 region has 15 residues.

The CDR3 DNA reads TGTGCCAGCAGCTTACTCAGGGTTAGCGGGGCTGCCTACGAGCAGTACTTC. It translates to CASSLLRVSGAAYEQYF. The genes are TRBV5-6 and TRBJ2-7; 8 nucleotides align to TRBD2. CDR3 length: 17 amino acids. With 2 bases clipped from V and 2 bases from J, the junction kept 12 bases outside the gene matches. The germline V gene has CDR1 SGHDT and CDR2 YYEEEE.

The chain links TRBV10-2 to TRBJ2-7; the match to TRBD1 covers 8 bases. CDR3 length equals 15 residues. CDR1 is WSHSY, CDR2 SAAADI, per germline. V was pared by 6 bases and J by 1 base, with 8 bases of the junction left unmatched. The CDR3 nucleotides are TGCGCCAGCAGAAAAGACAGGGGTGGGTCCTACGAGCAGTACTTC. It encodes CASRKDRGGSYEQYF.

The rearrangement joins TRBV19 to TRBJ1-2; 7 bases are shared with TRBD1. Germline CDR1 LNHDA, CDR2 SQIVND (reference sequence). CDR3 length: 14 amino acids. The junction had 6 bases not matched to a gene; V was cut back by 5 bases and J by 3 bases. CDR3 residues: CASSPDRVDYGYTF. DNA of the CDR3: TGTGCCAGTAGTCCCGACAGGGTGGACTATGGCTACACCTTC.

The chain combines TRBV2 with TRBJ2-1, with TRBD2 identical over 10 bases. CDR1 is SNHLY and CDR2 is FYNNEI in the germline V gene. With V trimmed by 6 bases and J by 10 bases, 3 bases remained unmatched. This CDR3 spans 12 amino acids. The CDR3 coding sequence is TGTGCCAGCAGAGTGGGACTAGCGGAGCAGTTCTTC. Encoded protein: CASRVGLAEQFF.

The DNA of the CDR3 is TGTGCCAGCTCACCTAAGACCCAGGGAGGCTTTGGCTACACCTTC. Its protein is CASSPKTQGGFGYTF. This sequence joins TRBV18 and TRBJ1-2, with TRBD1 as a possible D gene (5 bases). Looked up from germline, CDR1 is KGHSH and CDR2 is LQKENI. The CDR3 consists of 15 residues. With 3 bases removed from V and 7 bases from J, the gap between germline ends came to 18 bases. Drawing the rest from reference TRBV18 and TRBJ1-2, the complete variable domain is NAGVMQNPRHLVRRRGQEARLRCSPMKGHSHVYWYRQLPEEGLKFMVYLQKENIIDESGMPKERFSAEFPKEGPSILRIQQVVRGDSAAYFCASSPKTQGGFGYTFGSGTRLTVV.

The V and J genes are TRBV28 and TRBJ2-3; 8 nucleotides align to TRBD1. The CDR3 extends over 15 amino acids. In germline, CDR1 is MDHEN, CDR2 SYDVKM. Trimming removed 5 bases from V and 6 bases from J; junction bases left unmatched: 10. In DNA form, the CDR3 reads TGTGCCAGCAGTCCCAGGGGGCTTAGCGTGGATACGCAGTATTTT. Translated: CASSPRGLSVDTQYF.

J is TRBJ2-3 and V is TRBV18; perhaps TRBD1 as D (5 bases). V was clipped by 2 bases and J by 3 bases, with 12 bases between them. CDR1 is KGHSH, CDR2 LQKENI, per germline. The CDR3 loop spans 15 amino acids. Here the CDR3 reads CASSPNPQGTDTQYF. Written as DNA, the CDR3 is TGTGCCAGCTCACCAAATCCCCAGGGAACAGATACGCAGTATTTT.

The gene calls are TRBV18 and TRBJ2-7, with 12 bases lining up with TRBD1. CDR3 length equals 15 residues. The V and J ends lost 5 bases and 7 bases, in that order; junction bases with no gene match: 9. Germline CDR1 KGHSH, CDR2 LQKENI. CDR3 DNA: TGTGCCAGCTCATTTTCCGGGACAGGGGGCGATGAGCAGTACTTC. This gives the protein CASSFSGTGGDEQYF. The full variable domain, its missing parts supplied by reference TRBV18 and TRBJ2-7, is NAGVMQNPRHLVRRRGQEARLRCSPMKGHSHVYWYRQLPEEGLKFMVYLQKENIIDESGMPKERFSAEFPKEGPSILRIQQVVRGDSAAYFCASSFSGTGGDEQYFGPGTRLTVT.

The chain uses TRBV3-1 (or the pseudogene TRBV3-2) and TRBJ2-3; no clear D. V was clipped by 4 bases and J by 9 bases, with 11 bases between them. The CDR3 covers 12 residues. CDR1 is LGHDT, CDR2 YNNKEL, per germline (reference sequence). CDR3 sequence: CASSPLSGTQYF. CDR3 in DNA: TGTGCCAGCAGCCCTCTCTCCGGGACGCAGTATTTT.

The chain combines TRBV6-2 or TRBV6-3 with TRBJ1-1; D possibly corresponds to TRBD1 (6 bases). This CDR3 has 17 amino acids. V lost 0 bases and J lost 1, with 15 bases in between. CDR1 is MNHEY and CDR2 is SVGEGT in the germline V gene. CDR3 region: CASSYSRTGHQNTEAFF. CDR3 bases: TGTGCCAGCAGTTACTCGAGGACGGGACATCAGAACACTGAAGCTTTCTTT.

In its sample, this clone was seen once. The chain is built from TRBV5-1 and TRBJ2-3; TRBD1 agrees at 11 bases. Germline CDR1 SGHRS, CDR2 YFSETQ. The CDR3 spans 16 residues. The V segment lost 1 base and the J segment 7 bases; nucleotides outside the gene matches: 8. The DNA of the CDR3 is TGCGCCAGCAGCTTGACAACTTGGGACAGGGGGAATACGCAGTATTTT. Protein product: CASSLTTWDRGNTQYF.

The gene calls are TRBV15 and TRBJ2-3; D unresolved. Germline V gene sequence: CDR1 LNHNV, CDR2 YYDKDF (reference sequence). V shed 0 bases and J shed 0 bases, with 7 bases lying between them. This CDR3 contains 15 residues. The CDR3 DNA is TGTGCCACCAGCAGAGACGGCGGCAGCACAGATACGCAGTATTTT. It codes for CATSRDGGSTDTQYF.

This chain joins TRBV7-8 and TRBJ2-1; D ambiguous. The germline V gene encodes CDR1 SGHVS and CDR2 FQNEAQ. The CDR3 is 15 amino acids. With 6 bases removed from V and 0 bases from J, the gap between germline ends came to 12 bases. The CDR3 DNA follows: TGTGCCAGCAGTGAGCTGTATAGCTCCTACAATGAGCAGTTCTTC. It codes for CASSELYSSYNEQFF.

DNA of the CDR3: TGTGCCAGCAGCTTCTCGGGGGATCAGCCCCAGCATTTT. Its protein is CASSFSGDQPQHF. The chain couples TRBV11-3 to TRBJ1-5; a weak D match, TRBD1 (5 bases). V gave up 3 bases and J gave up 5 bases, with 8 bases separating them. Germline CDR1 and CDR2: SGHNT and YENEEA. The CDR3 spans 13 residues.

This clone showed up just once. V usage is TRBV2 and J usage is TRBJ2-7; TRBD2 is a possible D gene (6 bases). This CDR3 region has 14 residues. CDR1 is SNHLY, CDR2 FYNNEI, per germline. Trimming cost V 6 bases and J 0 bases, with 12 bases left between them. The chain's CDR3 is CASRGGSTSYEQYF. The CDR3 coding sequence is TGTGCCAGCAGGGGAGGCTCCACCTCCTACGAGCAGTACTTC.

The V and J genes are TRBV5-8 and TRBJ2-1, with D perhaps TRBD2 (6 bases). Looked up from germline, CDR1 is SGHTS and CDR2 is YDEGEE. V dropped 4 bases and J dropped 8 bases, with 16 bases sitting between them. The CDR3 totals 14 residues. CDR3: CASSIMDWGDEQFF. The CDR3 DNA reads as TGTGCCAGCAGCATTATGGACTGGGGGGATGAGCAGTTCTTC.

This sequence joins TRBV19 and TRBJ1-2, with no clear D. Germline CDR1 LNHDA, CDR2 SQIVND (reference sequence). Trimming shortened V by 2 bases and J by 4 bases, and 8 bases separated the two germline ends. This CDR3 is 13 amino acids long. CDR3: CASSIQLLYGYTF. The CDR3 region has the DNA TGTGCCAGTAGTATACAACTACTCTATGGCTACACCTTC.

J is TRBJ2-3 and V is TRBV6-1, with TRBD2 identical over 9 bases. V lost 3 bases to trimming and J lost 7 bases; unmatched junction nucleotides: 20. The germline V gene has CDR1 MNHNS and CDR2 SASEGT. The CDR3 is 19 residues long. For the CDR3, the DNA is TGTGCCAGCAGTGACCCCTCTGGGAGCGGGGGGCCTTCTTTATATACGCAGTATTTT. As protein: CASSDPSGSGGPSLYTQYF.

This clone has just a few counts. The CDR3 reads CASSQEARQYF. CDR3 DNA sequence: TGTGCCAGCAGCCAAGAGGCAAGGCAGTACTTC. The rearrangement joins TRBV3-1 (or the pseudogene TRBV3-2) to TRBJ2-7; D gene ambiguous. Trimming removed 0 bases from V and 9 bases from J, with 6 bases in between. The CDR3 has 11 residues. CDR1 and CDR2 from the germline V gene are LGHDT and YNNKEL (reference sequence).

This chain joins TRBV10-3 and TRBJ1-1; 8 nucleotides line up with TRBD1. The CDR3 runs to 13 residues. Germline V gene sequence: CDR1 ENHRY, CDR2 SYGVKD. V lost 6 bases and J lost 10; bases outside the gene matches: 10. CDR3 nucleotides: TGTGCCATCAGCGGGACAGGACATATGGGAGCTTTCTTT. The encoded protein is CAISGTGHMGAFF.

The rearrangement links TRBV5-1 to TRBJ2-5; 11 bases agree with TRBD2. The ends lost 4 bases at V and 5 bases at J; junction bases unmatched: 10. The germline CDR1 and CDR2 sequences are SGHRS and YFSETQ. This CDR3 contains 16 residues. The CDR3: CASSPGTSGAGETQYF. The CDR3 DNA sequence: TGCGCCAGCAGCCCCGGGACTAGCGGAGCGGGGGAGACCCAGTACTTC.

The chain couples TRBV11-3 to TRBJ2-3; no definite D call. This CDR3 spans 14 amino acids. The V end lost 5 bases, the J end lost 2 bases, and 11 bases lay between the germline ends. Per germline, CDR1 SGHNT and CDR2 YENEEA. This chain's CDR3 is CASSKVADTDTQYF. In DNA, the CDR3 is TGTGCCAGCAGCAAAGTGGCGGACACAGATACGCAGTATTTT.

This chain joins TRBV10-3 and TRBJ2-1, with TRBD2 identical over 14 bases. The CDR3 is 16 amino acids. Germline trimming cut 7 bases from V and 7 bases from J; bases unmatched to any gene: 9. The V gene's germline CDR1 is ENHRY and CDR2 SYGVKD. CDR3 in DNA: TGTGCCATCAAGATGTCCGGGACTAGCGGGAGTAATGAGCAGTTCTTC. Its translation: CAIKMSGTSGSNEQFF.

The genes are TRBV6-5 and TRBJ2-1, with a possible D match to TRBD1 (5 bases). The CDR3 is 13 amino acids. Germline values: CDR1 MNHEY, CDR2 SVGAGI. The V end lost 6 bases, the J end lost 14 bases, and 20 bases lay between the germline ends. The CDR3 nucleotides are TGTGCCAGCAGCTCAACCCTTTCAGGACACAAGTTCTTC. It is translated as CASSSTLSGHKFF.

Details on this clone: One end of the junction fails to match germline, which may point to a read error. The CDR3 sequence is CASRYSYEQYF. In DNA, the CDR3 is TGTGCCAGCAGGTACTCCTACGAGCAGTACTTC. The J gene is TRBJ2-7, the V gene TRBV6-5; the D is unclear. Germline CDR1 and CDR2: MNHEY and SVGAGI. The CDR3 consists of 11 residues.

This chain connects TRBV6-2 or TRBV6-3 to TRBJ2-7; D is possibly TRBD1 (6 bases). V lost 5 bases and J lost 5, with 22 bases in between. Germline V gene sequence: CDR1 MNHEY, CDR2 SVGEGT. This CDR3 region has 16 residues. The CDR3 sequence: CASSTRTARGDNEQYF. For the CDR3, the DNA is TGTGCCAGCAGTACCCGGACGGCCAGGGGTGATAACGAGCAGTACTTC.